A selection of T cell receptor beta chains follows, all from one sample in a study of identical twins. Each CDR3 protein gets one entry after TCRdb re-called the 5' RACE reads with MiXCR. The table records 700,000 to 950,000 distinct CDR3 sequences, 9% to 15% of them present only once. These data are also associated with another study on yellow fever vaccine responses in identical twins.

The sample consisted of PBMCs. The source of these receptors is a woman between 18 and 29 years old in good health. Both conserved end residues are part of each CDR3. D genes are given only for firm matches. Clone size is shown for a subset of rows, as once, few, many or a class of expanded clone.

TRBJ1-6,-,TRBV3-1,TRBD1,TGTGCCAGCAGCCAAGGGACAGGACTGAATAATTCACCCCTCCACTTT,CASSQGTGLNNSPLHF
TRBJ1-5,few,TRBV11-3,TRBD1,TGTGCCAGCAGCCGCAGCCACCGACAGGGGGAAGGCAATCAGCCCCAGCATTTT,CASSRSHRQGEGNQPQHF
TRBJ2-1,few,TRBV7-9,-,TGTGCCAGCAGCTTAGTGGTATCCATTTACAATGAGCAGTTCTTC,CASSLVVSIYNEQFF
TRBJ2-5,few,TRBV5-1,-,TGCGCCAGCAGTGTAAACGGGCCGGAGACCCAGTACTTC,CASSVNGPETQYF
TRBJ2-3,-,TRBV15,-,TGTGCCACCAGGGAAGAACAGGTCGGTGCAGATACGCAGTATTTT,CATREEQVGADTQYF
TRBJ2-2,few,TRBV20-1,-,TGCAGTGCTTCGACAGGTTGGACCACCGGGGAGCTGTTTTTT,CSASTGWTTGELFF
TRBJ2-7,few,TRBV20-1,-,TGCAGTGCTAGCCGGCAGGGCTCCCCCTACGAGCAGTACTTC,CSASRQGSPYEQYF
TRBJ2-6,many,TRBV5-1,-,TGCGCCAGCACCTTAATGAGGTCTGGGGCCAACGTCCTGACTTTC,CASTLMRSGANVLTF
TRBJ1-1,few,TRBV15,-,TGTGCCACCAGCAGAGTCAAGGAGGGAGGGACTGAAGCTTTCTTT,CATSRVKEGGTEAFF
TRBJ2-1,few,TRBV4-2,TRBD2,TGTGCCAGCAGACGGCTAGCGGGAGGCTCGAACAATGAGCAGTTCTTC,CASRRLAGGSNNEQFF
TRBJ2-7,few,TRBV24-1,-,TGTGCCACCAGTGAATCCGGGACCGGAAGCTCCTACGAGCAGTACTTC,CATSESGTGSSYEQYF
TRBJ2-2,many,TRBV12-5,TRBD1,TGTGCTAGTGGTTTGGTACCGGACAGGGTCACCGGGGAGCTGTTTTTT,CASGLVPDRVTGELFF
TRBJ1-5,few,TRBV10-3,TRBD1,TGTGCCATACGACAGGGAAATGACGATCAGCCCCAGCATTTT,CAIRQGNDDQPQHF
TRBJ2-1,-,TRBV29-1,TRBD2,TGCAGCGTTGGGGAGCGGACTAGCGTCTTACGACCCCTAAATGAGCAGTTCTTC,CSVGERTSVLRPLNEQFF
TRBJ2-3,-,TRBV7-6,-,TGTGCCAGCAGCACCAAACAGGGATGGGGCACAGATACGCAGTATTTT,CASSTKQGWGTDTQYF
TRBJ2-1,few,TRBV29-1,-,TGCAGCGTTGAGGCTAGATTTCATGAGCAGTTCTTC,CSVEARFHEQFF
TRBJ1-1,-,TRBV3-1,-,TGTGCCAGCAGCCAAGCCATGGGGGGAGCTTTCTTT,CASSQAMGGAFF
TRBJ2-3,-,TRBV20-1,-,TGCAGTGCCGTTTGGCCCCGCACAGATACGCAGTATTTT,CSAVWPRTDTQYF
TRBJ1-1,many,TRBV5-1,-,TGCGCCAGCAGCTTGGTCTCGGGTGTGAACACTGAAGCTTTCTTT,CASSLVSGVNTEAFF
TRBJ1-2,-,TRBV15,-,TGTGCCACCAGCAACCCTTCAGCGTTGGGAAACTATGGCTACACCTTC,CATSNPSALGNYGYTF
TRBJ2-3,-,TRBV12-3/TRBV12-4,TRBD1,TGTGCCAGCAGTTTAGAGCAGGGGGCTACAGATACGCAGTATTTT,CASSLEQGATDTQYF
TRBJ2-6,-,TRBV7-2,-,TGTGCCAGCAGCTTACGCGCCCTAGACGTCTCTGGGGCCAACGTCCTGACTTTC,CASSLRALDVSGANVLTF
TRBJ2-5,few,TRBV28,-,TGTGCTAGCAGTTCCCGCACCGGGACCCCGTTTGGGACCCAGTACTTC,CASSSRTGTPFGTQYF
TRBJ2-1,few,TRBV27,-,TGTGCCAGCAGTTTATCGGTTGCGGGACACAATGAGCAGTTCTTC,CASSLSVAGHNEQFF
TRBJ2-1,many,TRBV12-3/TRBV12-4,-,TGTGCCAGCAGTCCGGGGATGTACAATGAGCAGTTCTTC,CASSPGMYNEQFF
TRBJ2-2,few,TRBV11-2,TRBD1,TGTGCCAGCAGCTTACGCCGGGACAGGGAGACCACCGGGGAGCTGTTTTTT,CASSLRRDRETTGELFF
TRBJ2-2,few,TRBV15,-,TGTGCCACCAGCAGACTTTCGAACACCGGGGAGCTGTTTTTT,CATSRLSNTGELFF
TRBJ2-2,-,TRBV20-1,-,TGCAGTGCTAGTCAGGGGCTAGCTGGGACTAAAACCGGGGAGCTGTTTTTT,CSASQGLAGTKTGELFF
TRBJ2-4,-,TRBV20-1,-,TGCAGTGCTAAGGCTGGGGTGGGCATTCAGTACTTC,CSAKAGVGIQYF
TRBJ2-1,few,TRBV5-1,TRBD2,TGCGCCAGCAGCTTGGTTTTAGCGGGGGGCCGGGGTGAGCAGTTCTTC,CASSLVLAGGRGEQFF
TRBJ2-7,few,TRBV5-1,-,TGCGCCAGCAGCTTAGGGCACCGAAATACCTACGAGCAGTACTTC,CASSLGHRNTYEQYF
TRBJ2-1,few,TRBV7-3,TRBD2,TGTGCCAGCAGCTTTGGACTAGCGGCAAACAATGAGCAGTTCTTC,CASSFGLAANNEQFF
TRBJ2-3,-,TRBV24-1,-,TGTGCCACCAGTGATAGCACCGCGGATACGCAGTATTTT,CATSDSTADTQYF
TRBJ1-1,-,TRBV3-1,-,TGTGCCAGCAGCCAAGGTTATAGAGAGTTGGGGAACACTGAAGCTTTCTTT,CASSQGYRELGNTEAFF
TRBJ2-1,few,TRBV2,-,TGTGCCAGCGACCCCCGGACCGGGAATGAGCAGTTCTTC,CASDPRTGNEQFF
TRBJ2-7,-,TRBV29-1,TRBD1,TGCAGCGTTGAAGGCGGTGACAGGGCCCAATACGAGCAGTACTTC,CSVEGGDRAQYEQYF
TRBJ1-1,-,TRBV27,-,TGTGCCAGCAGTTTTGAGGCAGGGGTGAACACTGAAGCTTTCTTT,CASSFEAGVNTEAFF
TRBJ1-5,few,TRBV12-3/TRBV12-4,-,TGTGCCAGCAGCCCGCAGGGTTTCGTTCAGCCCCAGCATTTT,CASSPQGFVQPQHF
TRBJ2-3,few,TRBV3-1,TRBD2,TGTGCCAGCAGCCAAGGGGGCCTAGCGGGAGGCGGAGATACGCAGTATTTT,CASSQGGLAGGGDTQYF
TRBJ2-2,many,TRBV9,-,TGTGCCAGCAGCGTGGGGGGTTTCACCGGGGAGCTGTTTTTT,CASSVGGFTGELFF
TRBJ2-1,-,TRBV29-1,TRBD2,TGCAGCGTTATAGCGGGAGTCTACAATGAGCAGTTCTTC,CSVIAGVYNEQFF
TRBJ2-1,few,TRBV20-1,-,TGCAGTGCTAGTGAGCGGCGGAAAAGCTCCTACAATGAGCAGTTCTTC,CSASERRKSSYNEQFF
TRBJ2-3,few,TRBV5-1,TRBD1,TGCGCCAGCAGCCTGCCGGGGGGGACAGGGGAGGCAGATACGCAGTATTTT,CASSLPGGTGEADTQYF
TRBJ2-1,-,TRBV27,-,TGTGCCAGCAGTTTGGCTAGTTCTTTATATGAGCAGTTCTTC,CASSLASSLYEQFF
TRBJ2-1,few,TRBV29-1,-,TGCAGCGTTGGCGGGACCTCCTACAATGAGCAGTTCTTC,CSVGGTSYNEQFF
TRBJ2-1,many,TRBV5-1,-,TGCGCCAGCATAGGCACCGACAATGAGCAGTTCTTC,CASIGTDNEQFF
TRBJ2-1,few,TRBV3-1,-,TGTGCCAGCAGCCCCATGGAGAAACCCGATGAGCAGTTCTTC,CASSPMEKPDEQFF
TRBJ2-7,-,TRBV4-1,TRBD2,TGCGCCAGCAGCCAAAGCGGGATCCTCTCCTACGAGCAGTACTTC,CASSQSGILSYEQYF
TRBJ2-3,few,TRBV6-2/TRBV6-3,TRBD2,TGTGCCAGCAGATCCAATAGCGGGGCTCGTCCTTTT,CASRSNSGARPF
TRBJ1-2,many,TRBV12-3/TRBV12-4,TRBD1,TGTGCCAGCAGTCGACAGGGGTCTAACTATGGCTACACCTTC,CASSRQGSNYGYTF